The 10 T cell receptor beta chains given below trace back to one sample, sequenced in a study of identical twins. TCRdb used MiXCR to reprocess the 5' RACE reads, holding one entry per CDR3 protein. This sample has 250,000 to 350,000 distinct CDR3 sequences, with around 8.8% found just once. These sequences were also reported in another study, on yellow fever vaccine responses in identical twins.

Material for sequencing was memory (CD45RO+) T cells sorted from blood. These receptors were collected from a woman under 30 in good health.

This clonotype was detected ten times or more. The rearrangement links TRBV24-1 to TRBJ2-1, with a tentative D call TRBD1 (6 bases). Germline CDR1 is KGHDR and CDR2 is SFDVKD. The CDR3 runs 16 residues. V was shortened by 4 bases and J by 7 bases, with 19 bases between the two germline ends. The CDR3, as DNA: TGTGCCACCAGTGACCCTACCCCCGGGACAAATAATGAGCAGTTCTTC. This encodes CATSDPTPGTNNEQFF.

The chain has TRBV12-3 or TRBV12-4 and TRBJ1-4; the match to TRBD1 covers 11 bases. The CDR3 is 18 amino acids. V was clipped by 4 bases and J by 7 bases; unmatched bases: 14. The CDR3 reads CASSYRQGQGGSGEKLFF. Written as DNA, the CDR3 is TGTGCCAGCAGTTACCGCCAGGGACAGGGGGGGTCTGGTGAAAAACTGTTTTTT.

The table lists this clonotype with a few counts. The rearrangement uses TRBV2 and TRBJ2-5, with 9 positions matching TRBD1. The length of the CDR3 is 14 residues. With V trimmed by 3 bases and J by 2 bases, 1 base remained unmatched. CDR1 and CDR2 (germline): SNHLY, FYNNEI. Here the CDR3 DNA reads TGTGCCAGCAGTGACGACAGGGGGCAAGAGACCCAGTACTTC. It translates to CASSDDRGQETQYF.

The chain employs TRBV28 and TRBJ1-6, with 7 nucleotides matching TRBD1. This CDR3 is 16 amino acids long. From germline, CDR1 is MDHEN and CDR2 SYDVKM. Trimming took 4 bases from V and 10 from J; bases not matched to a gene: 13. Here the CDR3 reads CASSYRGRQKWSPLHF. CDR3 DNA: TGTGCCAGCAGTTACAGGGGTCGGCAGAAATGGTCACCCCTCCACTTT.

This clonotype was picked up a small number of times. V and J are TRBV5-1 and TRBJ2-3; D possibly matches TRBD1 or TRBD2 (5 bases each). Germline values: CDR1 SGHRS, CDR2 YFSETQ. V was pared by 6 bases and J by 4 bases, with 18 bases between. The CDR3 extends over 15 amino acids. CDR3: CASNRGPGNSDTQYF. The DNA of the CDR3 is TGCGCCAGCAACCGGGGACCCGGTAATTCAGATACGCAGTATTTT.

The chain combines TRBV19 with TRBJ2-1, with D possibly matching TRBD2 (5 bases). Trimming left V 3 bases short and J 7 bases short, with 10 bases between. The length of the CDR3 is 13 residues. Per the germline V gene, CDR1 is LNHDA and CDR2 is SQIVND (reference sequence). The chain's CDR3 is CASSISWRNEQFF. The CDR3 nucleotides read TGTGCCAGTAGTATCTCATGGAGGAATGAGCAGTTCTTC.

The CDR3, as DNA: TGTGCCAGCAGTGAAGGGCGCGCAAATAACTATGGCTACACCTTC. It codes for CASSEGRANNYGYTF. J is TRBJ1-2 and V is TRBV6-1; D call uncertain. With 1 base removed from V and 1 base from J, the gap between germline ends came to 10 bases. CDR3 length: 15 residues. Germline assignment: CDR1 MNHNS and CDR2 SASEGT.

The gene calls are TRBV18 and TRBJ2-7; 8 nucleotides line up with TRBD1. Germline CDR1 is KGHSH and CDR2 is LQKENI. The CDR3 consists of 16 residues. The V segment lost 3 bases and the J segment 2 bases; nucleotides outside the gene matches: 9. The CDR3 sequence: CASSPTYGTGTYEQYF. The CDR3 nucleotides are TGTGCCAGCTCACCCACTTACGGGACAGGAACCTACGAGCAGTACTTC.

The table lists this clonotype with a few counts. The genes are TRBV6-1 and TRBJ2-6; D unclear. Between the trimmed V and J ends, which lost 5 bases and 0 bases, there was a span of 5 bases. Germline V lookup: CDR1 MNHNS, CDR2 SASEGT. The CDR3 sequence is 14 residues long. The CDR3 nucleotides read TGTGCCAGCAGTCCCAACTCTGGGGCCAACGTCCTGACTTTC. Translation: CASSPNSGANVLTF.

This clonotype was recorded many times. V usage is TRBV4-1 and J usage is TRBJ2-2, with 10 bases fitting TRBD1. The CDR3 is 17 residues long. Germline values: CDR1 MGHRA, CDR2 YSYEKL. With V trimmed by 2 bases and J by 5 bases, 8 bases remained unmatched. The CDR3 DNA reads as TGCGCCAGCAGCCAAAGGGCGGGACAGGGGTTGACCGGGGAGCTGTTTTTT. It yields the protein CASSQRAGQGLTGELFF.